Reported below is one T cell receptor (beta chain). Germline and junction disagree at one end, which may indicate a read error. The entry originates in a study of T cells in Graves' hyperthyroidism and ophthalmopathy. Amplified TCR beta CDR3 regions came from RNA transcripts. First-round RT-PCR targeting the TCR CDR3 was performed with the HTBI primer set. TCRdb redid the calling of the multiplex PCR reads with MiXCR, one entry per CDR3 protein. The repertoire consists of about 98,000 distinct CDR3 sequences, with approximately 39% occurring once and the leading ten covering roughly 10%. The CDR3 is 15 residues long. Germline V gene data show CDR1 as LNHNV and CDR2 as YYDKDF (reference sequence).

Input material: peripheral blood or thyroid tissue (not recorded which). The sequence was collected from a woman aged 30 to 39 with Graves' hyperthyroidism. The chain recombines TRBV15 with TRBJ1-5; 8 bases align to TRBD1. CDR3 sequence: CASSSQGGDGQPQHF. CDR3 nucleotide sequence: TGTGCCAGCAGCTCACAGGGGGGGGACGGTCAGCCCCAGCATTTT. The full variable domain, completed using reference TRBV15 and TRBJ1-5, is DAMVIQNPRYQVTQFGKPVTLSCSQTLNHNVMYWYQQKSSQAPKLLFHYYDKDFNNEADTPDNFQSRRPNTSFCFLDIRSPGLGDTAMYLCASSSQGGDGQPQHFGDGTRLSIL.